Presented here are 29 T cell receptor beta chains from one specimen sequenced in a study of blood T cell repertoires in COVID-19 (dated by TCRdb to about 2020). Libraries were made using the immunoSEQ multiplex PCR assay. TCRdb provides this immuneACCESS table in a form limited to in-frame rearrangements. Some clones are lacking; in checked studies, under half of them reflect an unresolved V gene, and why the rest are absent is not known. The sample yields 120,000 to 150,000 clones; around 82% were counted once. In total, the top ten clones hold roughly 8% of the sample. The sequencing input was peripheral blood. The receptors come from a human donor in a cohort sampled during active COVID-19.

The sample holds a few counts of this clone. CDR3 coding DNA: TGTGCCTGCGAGGATCGTCTAAGATCGGGCTACACCTTC. It is translated as CACEDRLRSGYTF. The chain is built from TRBV28 and TRBJ1-2; the D is unclear. The CDR3 is 13 residues long. The germline gives CDR1 MDHEN, CDR2 SYDVKM. V gave up 11 bases and J gave up 8 bases, with 21 bases separating them.

The gene calls are TRBV10-3 and TRBJ1-4, with D unresolved. The CDR3 spans 16 residues. The germline V and J ends were trimmed by 5 bases and 4 bases, with 17 bases remaining between them. From germline, CDR1 is ENHRY and CDR2 SYGVKD. CDR3 amino acids: CAISSPSGDGNEKLFF. CDR3 nucleotides: TGTGCCATCAGTTCTCCGAGCGGGGATGGTAATGAAAAACTGTTTTTT.

This clone showed up just a few times. V usage is TRBV3-1 (or the pseudogene TRBV3-2) and J usage is TRBJ1-5; D is unresolved. V was shortened by 0 bases and J by 10 bases, with 10 bases between the two germline ends. From germline, CDR1 is LGHDT and CDR2 YNNKEL (reference sequence). The CDR3 loop spans 13 amino acids. The CDR3, as DNA: TGTGCCAGCAGCCAAGATTTCCGCAGACCCCAGCATTTT. Its protein product is CASSQDFRRPQHF.

V usage is TRBV6-1 and J usage is TRBJ2-5; no reliable D call. CDR3 length: 14 amino acids. V lost 3 bases and J lost 2, with 10 bases in between. Per germline, CDR1 MNHNS and CDR2 SASEGT. In DNA, the CDR3 is TGTGCCAGCAGTGAGGGCTTATCTCAAGAGACCCAGTACTTC. As protein: CASSEGLSQETQYF.

This sequence joins TRBV15 and TRBJ2-1; 10 bases align to TRBD2. Germline CDR1 is LNHNV and CDR2 is YYDKDF (reference sequence). With V trimmed by 0 bases and J by 4 bases, 9 bases remained unmatched. The CDR3 totals 18 residues. Here the CDR3 reads CATSRDGPSGGAYNEQFF. The CDR3 region has the DNA TGTGCCACCAGCAGAGATGGCCCGAGCGGGGGGGCATACAATGAGCAGTTCTTC.

This chain connects TRBV10-2 to TRBJ1-6; a weak D match, TRBD1 (6 bases). This CDR3 region has 17 residues. Germline CDR1 is WSHSY and CDR2 is SAAADI. Trimming stripped 0 bases from V and 1 base from J, with 10 bases between. The CDR3 DNA sequence: TGCGCCAGCAGTGAGTCGAGGGGGAATTCCTATAATTCACCCCTCCACTTT. This codes for CASSESRGNSYNSPLHF.

The rearrangement uses TRBV19 and TRBJ2-1, with TRBD2 identical over 12 bases. V lost 4 bases, J lost 4 bases, and 11 bases stayed unmatched. Germline CDR1 is LNHDA and CDR2 is SQIVND (reference sequence). This CDR3 has 18 residues. The CDR3, as DNA: TGTGCCAGTAGTACCCAAAGAGGACTAGCGGGGCTATACAATGAGCAGTTCTTC. It encodes CASSTQRGLAGLYNEQFF.

The rearrangement uses TRBV5-1 and TRBJ2-7, with 7 bases matching TRBD1. The ends lost 5 bases at V and 3 bases at J; junction bases unmatched: 11. CDR1 is SGHRS, CDR2 YFSETQ, per germline. This CDR3 spans 15 amino acids. CDR3 amino acids: CASSYRQGRHYEQYF. The CDR3 nucleotides are TGCGCCAGCAGTTACCGACAGGGCCGACACTACGAGCAGTACTTC.

This chain uses TRBV7-9 with TRBJ2-3; possible D gene TRBD2, 6 bases. V lost 8 bases and J lost 0, with 15 bases in between. The CDR3 totals 15 residues. Germline V lookup: CDR1 SEHNR, CDR2 FQNEAQ (reference sequence). CDR3 DNA: TGTGCCAGCGACCGGGACTTTTATAGCACAGATACGCAGTATTTT. It yields the protein CASDRDFYSTDTQYF.

The genes are TRBV6-5 and TRBJ2-5, with 7 positions matching TRBD1. Losses at the gene ends were 6 bases for V and 4 bases for J; bases not matched to a gene: 5. Germline values: CDR1 MNHEY, CDR2 SVGAGI. The CDR3 has 13 residues. The CDR3 is CASRRRDRETQYF. The CDR3 DNA reads TGTGCCAGCAGAAGAAGGGACAGAGAGACCCAGTACTTC.

This clone turned up a few times. The chain links TRBV4-2 to TRBJ1-3; 9 bases fit TRBD1. Per the germline V gene, CDR1 is LGHNA and CDR2 is YNFKEQ. The V gene end was trimmed by 4 bases and the J gene end by 2 bases; junction bases not matched to a gene: 6. This CDR3 is built from 16 residues. CDR3 region: CASSRNDRGAGNTIYF. Here the CDR3 DNA reads TGTGCCAGCAGCCGGAATGACAGGGGGGCTGGAAACACCATATATTTT.

V and J are TRBV27 and TRBJ2-3; no definite D call. V was shortened by 3 bases and J by 1 base, with 11 bases between the two germline ends. CDR3 length: 15 amino acids. Germline V lookup: CDR1 MNHEY, CDR2 SMNVEV (reference sequence). The CDR3 DNA follows: TGTGCCAGCAGTTTGGTTGAGTATCGCACAGATACGCAGTATTTT. It encodes CASSLVEYRTDTQYF.

This chain joins TRBV7-3 and TRBJ1-1; no definite D call. The CDR3 has 14 residues. V was trimmed by 6 bases and J by 2 bases, leaving 13 bases between them. CDR1 SGHTA and CDR2 FQGTGA come from the germline V gene. CDR3 loop: CASRRFPGNTEAFF. As DNA, the CDR3 is TGTGCCAGCAGGCGCTTCCCGGGAAACACTGAAGCTTTCTTT. Full variable domain (remainder filled in from reference TRBV7-3 and TRBJ1-1): GAGVSQTPSNKVTEKGKYVELRCDPISGHTALYWYRQSLGQGPEFLIYFQGTGAADDSGLPNDRFFAVRPEGSVSTLKIQRTERGDSAVYLCASRRFPGNTEAFFGQGTRLTVV.

The J gene is TRBJ2-2, the V gene TRBV5-1; TRBD2 matches at 12 bases. The V and J ends lost 3 bases and 6 bases, in that order; junction bases with no gene match: 3. Germline V CDR1 and CDR2: SGHRS, YFSETQ. This CDR3 region has 15 residues. CDR3 bases: TGCGCCAGCAGCTCGACTAGCGGGGGATCCGGGGAGCTGTTTTTT. Translation gives CASSSTSGGSGELFF.

This chain links TRBV2 with TRBJ1-2; TRBD1 agrees at 8 bases. Germline assignment: CDR1 SNHLY and CDR2 FYNNEI. The CDR3 sequence is 14 residues long. J was trimmed by 7 bases and V by 4 bases; bases with no gene match: 8. Here the CDR3 DNA reads TGTGCCAGCAGTGCCCCCGAACAGGGGGGTGGCTACACCTTC. Amino acid sequence: CASSAPEQGGGYTF. The entire variable domain, with the rest obtained from reference TRBV2 and TRBJ1-2, is as follows: EPEVTQTPSHQVTQMGQEVILRCVPISNHLYFYWYRQILGQKVEFLVSFYNNEISEKSEIFDDQFSVERPDGSNFTLKIRSTKLEDSAMYFCASSAPEQGGGYTFGSGTRLTVV.

The rearrangement uses TRBV5-1 and TRBJ1-1; the D gene is possibly TRBD1 (5 bases). V was clipped by 3 bases and J by 0 bases, with 9 bases between them. Looked up from germline, CDR1 is SGHRS and CDR2 is YFSETQ. This CDR3 is 14 amino acids long. DNA for the CDR3: TGCGCCAGCAGCTCGACAGCGATGAACACTGAAGCTTTCTTT. Its protein product is CASSSTAMNTEAFF.

J is TRBJ1-4 and V is TRBV2, with a weak D call TRBD1 (6 bases). Trimming took 6 bases from V and 0 from J, leaving 8 bases between them. Germline CDR1 reads SNHLY; CDR2 reads FYNNEI. CDR3 length: 14 residues. The chain's CDR3 is CASRDSPTNEKLFF. As DNA, the CDR3 is TGTGCCAGCAGGGACAGTCCAACTAATGAAAAACTGTTTTTT.

CDR3 coding DNA: TGTGCCAGCAGCCAAGTGTCCGGCAGGTCCCAACTTAGCAATCAGCCCCAGCATTTT. Translating gives CASSQVSGRSQLSNQPQHF. The chain carries TRBV4-2 and TRBJ1-5, with no clear D. CDR1 and CDR2 from the germline V gene are LGHNA and YNFKEQ. This CDR3 is 19 amino acids long. The ends were cut back, 1 base at V and 0 bases at J, with 19 bases in the middle.

This clone was found once. The rearrangement links TRBV2 to TRBJ1-2, with 8 bases aligning to TRBD1. With 8 bases clipped from V and 7 bases from J, the junction kept 9 bases outside the gene matches. CDR1 and CDR2 (germline): SNHLY, FYNNEI. This CDR3 has 13 residues. CDR3 sequence (DNA): TGTGCCAGCGGGGGACAGGATCGGCGTGGCTACACCTTC. This encodes CASGGQDRRGYTF.

A single count supports this clone. The gene calls are TRBV5-1 and TRBJ1-5, with 8 bases aligning to TRBD1. This CDR3 has 13 residues. Trimming at V came to 4 bases and at J to 6 bases, leaving 3 bases not matched to a gene. Germline values: CDR1 SGHRS, CDR2 YFSETQ. CDR3 sequence: CASSQGAGQPQHF. CDR3 coding DNA: TGCGCCAGCAGCCAGGGGGCCGGTCAGCCCCAGCATTTT.

The chain uses TRBV7-9 and TRBJ1-2; D unresolved. Trimming removed 6 bases at V and 1 base at J, with 9 bases between. The CDR3 has 13 residues. The germline V gene encodes CDR1 SEHNR and CDR2 FQNEAQ (reference sequence). In DNA, the CDR3 is TGTGCCAGCAGTTCCCGGGGTAACTATGGCTACACCTTC. Translation: CASSSRGNYGYTF.

Only one count was recorded for this clone. This chain links TRBV5-1 with TRBJ1-4; the D is unclear. CDR1 SGHRS and CDR2 YFSETQ come from the germline V gene. The germline V and J ends were trimmed by 0 bases and 2 bases, with 11 bases remaining between them. The CDR3 is 16 amino acids. As DNA, the CDR3 is TGCGCCAGCAGCTTGGCCGGGGTTATTACTAATGAAAAACTGTTTTTT. It encodes CASSLAGVITNEKLFF.

V usage is TRBV13 and J usage is TRBJ1-1; D gene ambiguous. This CDR3 is built from 13 residues. Germline loops: CDR1 PRHDT, CDR2 FYEKMQ (reference sequence). Trimming cost V 7 bases and J 2 bases, with 11 bases left between them. The CDR3 here is CASIRMPNTEAFF. In DNA form, the CDR3 reads TGTGCCAGCATCAGAATGCCTAACACTGAAGCTTTCTTT.

The gene calls are TRBV19 and TRBJ2-1; 10 nucleotides line up with TRBD2. The CDR3 loop spans 15 amino acids. The junction had 14 bases not matched to a gene; V was cut back by 5 bases and J by 13 bases. Per germline, CDR1 LNHDA and CDR2 SQIVND (reference sequence). The CDR3 sequence is CASSLVASGGLEQFF. The CDR3 bases are TGTGCCAGTAGTCTGGTAGCTAGCGGGGGCCTTGAACAGTTCTTC.

J is TRBJ2-1 and V is TRBV6-5; a weak D match, TRBD2 (5 bases). CDR1 MNHEY and CDR2 SVGAGI come from the germline V gene. The CDR3 runs 13 residues. V was trimmed by 6 bases and J by 7 bases, leaving 13 bases between them. The CDR3 nucleotides are TGTGCCAGCAGCTGGCGCCCGGGGAATGAGCAGTTCTTC. It encodes CASSWRPGNEQFF.

The J gene is TRBJ1-2, the V gene TRBV14, with TRBD1 identical over 11 bases. J gave up 6 bases and V 4 bases, and 7 bases lay outside the gene matches. Looked up from germline, CDR1 is SGHDN and CDR2 is FVKESK. The CDR3 is 15 residues long. DNA for the CDR3: TGTGCCAGCAGCCCCTGGGACAGGGGGTCCCATGGCTACACCTTC. As protein: CASSPWDRGSHGYTF.

V and J are TRBV5-4 and TRBJ1-2; 9 bases align to TRBD1. V lost 4 bases to trimming and J lost 6 bases; unmatched junction nucleotides: 10. CDR1 and CDR2 from the germline V gene are SGHNT and YYREEE (reference sequence). This CDR3 contains 15 residues. The CDR3 spells CASSVDSGTGNGYTF. CDR3 nucleotide sequence: TGTGCCAGCAGCGTGGATTCCGGGACAGGGAATGGCTACACCTTC. The full variable domain, its missing parts supplied by reference TRBV5-4 and TRBJ1-2, is ETGVTQSPTHLIKTRGQQVTLRCSSQSGHNTVSWYQQALGQGPQFIFQYYREEENGRGNFPPRFSGLQFPNYSSELNVNALELDDSALYLCASSVDSGTGNGYTFGSGTRLTVV.

V is TRBV19 and J is TRBJ1-4, with 7 nucleotides matching TRBD1. Per the germline V gene, CDR1 is LNHDA and CDR2 is SQIVND (reference sequence). The CDR3 is made up of 15 amino acids. Trimming removed 9 bases from V and 6 bases from J; junction bases left unmatched: 13. The CDR3 here is CASTAETGLDEKLFF. For the CDR3, the DNA is TGTGCCAGCACCGCAGAGACAGGGTTGGATGAAAAACTGTTTTTT.

The V call is TRBV4-1, the J call TRBJ1-1; TRBD1 agrees at 7 bases. The CDR3 spans 16 residues. Germline V gene sequence: CDR1 MGHRA, CDR2 YSYEKL. Unmatched junction bases numbered 9, after V lost 1 base and J lost 4 bases. The CDR3, as DNA: TGCGCCAGCAGCCAAGTTTTCAGGGGGGCAATCACTGAAGCTTTCTTT. Its protein is CASSQVFRGAITEAFF.